These 2 T cell receptor beta chains originate from one sample sequenced in a study of cytomegalovirus exposure and HLA in healthy donors. Amplification used 60 Vbeta primers and 13 Jbeta primers. Repertoires were generated with immunoSEQ multiplex PCR, while TCRdb's copy carries only in-frame clones and drops some. Seen here are about 170,000 clones, around four fifths observed once, and the top ten hold about 2%. The sample was PBMCs. These receptor sequences come from a female donor in good health and CMV-seronegative.

V gene TRBV30 combines with J gene TRBJ2-3, with D perhaps TRBD1 (5 bases). Trimming pared 0 bases from V and 4 bases from J, leaving 8 bases between. Germline values: CDR1 GTSNPN, CDR2 SVGIG (reference sequence). The CDR3 is made up of 13 amino acids. The CDR3, as DNA: TGTGCCTGGAGTGTTCCAGGGCCAGATACGCAGTATTTT. Protein: CAWSVPGPDTQYF.

The J gene is TRBJ1-1, the V gene TRBV15, with D uncertain. Per the germline V gene, CDR1 is LNHNV and CDR2 is YYDKDF (reference sequence). The CDR3 has 16 residues. V lost 0 bases and J 0 bases, leaving 11 bases between the germline ends. Here the CDR3 DNA reads TGTGCCACCAGCAGAGATCTAGTCGCCGTGAACACTGAAGCTTTCTTT. Its protein is CATSRDLVAVNTEAFF.